The present entry profiles one TCR beta chain with its context. Its antigen is not known. This entry comes from a study of cytomegalovirus exposure and HLA in healthy donors. Study-wide findings and caveats: Most observed TCR sequences were rare, whereas some public TCRs were detected in many donors.

The germline CDR1 and CDR2 sequences are SNHLY and FYNNEI. The CDR3 contains 16 residues. V was pared by 9 bases and J by 6 bases, with 14 bases of the junction left unmatched. Libraries were prepared by immunoSEQ multiplex PCR; TCRdb keeps only in-frame clonotypes and omits some of them. The table records 40,000 to 60,000 clones, roughly 94% of them present only once. Source material: PBMCs. The gene calls are TRBV2 and TRBJ2-2; 9 bases are a match to TRBD1. The receptor was derived from a young woman in good health and CMV-seropositive. The chain's CDR3 is CARGFGGQGPSGELFF. The CDR3 bases are TGTGCCAGGGGGTTCGGGGGACAGGGCCCATCCGGGGAGCTGTTTTTT.